Detailed here is one T cell receptor (beta chain). Authors' processing steps: It was from reference gene primer amplification that nucleated cell counts were estimated. Sequencing used immunoSEQ multiplex PCR; TCRdb keeps in-frame clones, though not all of them. V and J calls and clone size follow that table, whereas D and trimming were derived from the DNA. Altogether 210,000 or so clones are present, roughly 87% being singletons, with the ten largest covering under 2.5%. The data belong to a study of blood T cell repertoires in COVID-19. On the study more broadly: COVID-19 samples collected from the United States, Italy and Spain covered acute and convalescent phases. PBMCs, B-cell-depleted T cells, or T cells provided the cDNA or gDNA that made up the material.

Germline V gene sequence: CDR1 SGHTA, CDR2 FQGNSA. The CDR3 has 15 amino acids. V was pared by 5 bases and J by 2 bases, with 6 bases of the junction left unmatched. The chain has TRBV7-2 and TRBJ2-1; 7 nucleotides match TRBD1. The receptor's source is a man aged 40-49 years with active or convalescent COVID-19. The sequencing input was peripheral blood. The CDR3 region is CASSNDRVTYNEQFF. The CDR3 coding sequence is TGTGCCAGCAGCAACGACAGGGTAACCTACAATGAGCAGTTCTTC.